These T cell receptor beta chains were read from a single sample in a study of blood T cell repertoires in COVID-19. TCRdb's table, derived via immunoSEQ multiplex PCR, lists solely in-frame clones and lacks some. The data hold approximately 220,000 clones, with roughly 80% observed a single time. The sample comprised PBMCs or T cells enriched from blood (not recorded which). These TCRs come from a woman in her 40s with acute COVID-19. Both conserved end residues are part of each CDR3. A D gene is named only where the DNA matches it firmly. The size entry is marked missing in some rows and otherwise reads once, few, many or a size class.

TGTGCCAGCAGTATGACAGGGGGCCCTAGCAATGAGCAGTTCTTC,CASSMTGGPSNEQFF,TRBD1,TRBJ2-1,TRBV27,-
TGTGCCAGCAGCTTAAGGGTAGCGGGAGGGTACAATGAGCAGTTCTTC,CASSLRVAGGYNEQFF,TRBD2,TRBJ2-1,TRBV11-2,-
TGTGCCAGCAGTTCCTTACGACTGGGGAGCGGGGCCTACGAGCAGTACTTC,CASSSLRLGSGAYEQYF,TRBD2,TRBJ2-7,TRBV6-2/TRBV6-3,-
TGTGCCAGCAGTGGACAGGGTCATCGAAATTCACCCCTCCACTTT,CASSGQGHRNSPLHF,TRBD1,TRBJ1-6,TRBV7-2,-
TGTGCCTGTAGCTTCTCTAGCGGCCTTACGGACGAGCAGTACTTC,CACSFSSGLTDEQYF,TRBD2,TRBJ2-7,TRBV7-9,-
TGTGCCAGCAGCTACCGCGGGAAAGGGATGGATAATCAGCCCCAGCATTTT,CASSYRGKGMDNQPQHF,-,TRBJ1-5,TRBV11-2,once
TGTGCCAGCAGCTTAACAGGGATGAACACTGAAGCTTTCTTT,CASSLTGMNTEAFF,-,TRBJ1-1,TRBV11-3,few
TGTGCCAGCAGCCAAGATAAGGGGACTCCGTTTCCGCAGTATTTT,CASSQDKGTPFPQYF,-,TRBJ2-3,TRBV4-2,-
TGTGCCAGCAGCGCCAACGGAGCCACAGATACGCAGTATTTT,CASSANGATDTQYF,-,TRBJ2-3,TRBV11-3,-
TGTGCCAGCAGCCACCTAGCCGGAAATAATGAAAAACTGTTTTTT,CASSHLAGNNEKLFF,-,TRBJ1-4,TRBV5-5,-
TGTGCCAGCAGCTTGGGAGCGGGAGACCCAGATACGCAGTATTTT,CASSLGAGDPDTQYF,TRBD2,TRBJ2-3,TRBV7-3,-
TGTGCCAGCATCACAGGGGGAGGCAGTCAGGGATATGGCTACACCTTC,CASITGGGSQGYGYTF,TRBD1,TRBJ1-2,TRBV28,-
TGCGCCAGCAGCCAAAGCGCAGAATGGAATTCACCCCTCCACTTT,CASSQSAEWNSPLHF,-,TRBJ1-6,TRBV4-1,-
TGTGCCAGCAGCTCGCAACCCAGCACCGGGGAGCTGTTTTTT,CASSSQPSTGELFF,-,TRBJ2-2,TRBV11-2,-
TGTGCCAGTTATGACCGGGACAGGGAAGGAGGTGGCTACACCTTC,CASYDRDREGGGYTF,TRBD1,TRBJ1-2,TRBV27,-
TGTGCCATCAGTGTCTACGGTGGCTACACCTTC,CAISVYGGYTF,-,TRBJ1-2,TRBV10-3,-
TGTGCCAGCAGCAGAGGTAGCTCTGGGGCCAACGTCCTGACTTTC,CASSRGSSGANVLTF,-,TRBJ2-6,TRBV11-3,-
TGCGCCAGCAGCTTTACAGGTATCCTATACGGCTACACCTTC,CASSFTGILYGYTF,-,TRBJ1-2,TRBV5-1,-
TGTGCCAGCACCAAAAACAGGGGGCGCTTCTATGGCTACACCTTC,CASTKNRGRFYGYTF,TRBD1,TRBJ1-2,TRBV28,-
TGTGCCAGCAGTTTACAAGGGAGTGGTAATGAAAAACTGTTTTTT,CASSLQGSGNEKLFF,-,TRBJ1-4,TRBV28,-
TGTGCCAGCAGCTTAAGGCGGTTTCGAGTACACTTGGCGGAAGAGACCCAGTACTTC,CASSLRRFRVHLAEETQYF,-,TRBJ2-5,TRBV11-2,-
TGTGCCAGCAGCTTTAGAGCTAACTATGGCTACACCTTC,CASSFRANYGYTF,-,TRBJ1-2,TRBV7-8,-
TGTGCCAGCAGCGGCGGGACTAGTAGAGTTCGCACCGGGGAGCTGTTTTTT,CASSGGTSRVRTGELFF,TRBD2,TRBJ2-2,TRBV5-4,-
TGCAGCGTTGGGAGGGGTAATGGCTACACCTTC,CSVGRGNGYTF,-,TRBJ1-2,TRBV29-1,few
TGTGCCAGCAGCCAAGATCTGGCTGAACCAAACTATGGCTACACCTTC,CASSQDLAEPNYGYTF,-,TRBJ1-2,TRBV3-1/TRBV3-2,-
TGTGCCAGCAGCGTTACAGGGGGCGCCCACAATGAGCAGTTCTTC,CASSVTGGAHNEQFF,TRBD1,TRBJ2-1,TRBV7-3,-
TGTGCCAGCGAGGGGGCAAACGAAAAACTGTTTTTT,CASEGANEKLFF,TRBD1,TRBJ1-4,TRBV19,-
TGTGCCAGCAGTGAAGACGGGACAGGGGGCAGACACACCATATATTTT,CASSEDGTGGRHTIYF,TRBD1,TRBJ1-3,TRBV6-1,few
TGTGCCAGTAGCGAGTCTGACCTTAGGAGATCCAATCAGCCCCAGCATTTT,CASSESDLRRSNQPQHF,-,TRBJ1-5,TRBV19,-
TGTGCCAGCAGCTTAAACCCCGGGAGGAGCACTGAAGCTTTCTTT,CASSLNPGRSTEAFF,-,TRBJ1-1,TRBV7-2,-
TGTGCCAGCGGGCCACAGGGTATCTCTGGAAACACCATATATTTT,CASGPQGISGNTIYF,-,TRBJ1-3,TRBV28,-
TGTGCCAGTAGTTTACAGGGGGCATTGGGGCAGTTCTTC,CASSLQGALGQFF,TRBD1,TRBJ2-1,TRBV19,few
TGTGCCAGCAGTCTCACAGGGATAAGTGGCTACACCTTC,CASSLTGISGYTF,-,TRBJ1-2,TRBV27,few